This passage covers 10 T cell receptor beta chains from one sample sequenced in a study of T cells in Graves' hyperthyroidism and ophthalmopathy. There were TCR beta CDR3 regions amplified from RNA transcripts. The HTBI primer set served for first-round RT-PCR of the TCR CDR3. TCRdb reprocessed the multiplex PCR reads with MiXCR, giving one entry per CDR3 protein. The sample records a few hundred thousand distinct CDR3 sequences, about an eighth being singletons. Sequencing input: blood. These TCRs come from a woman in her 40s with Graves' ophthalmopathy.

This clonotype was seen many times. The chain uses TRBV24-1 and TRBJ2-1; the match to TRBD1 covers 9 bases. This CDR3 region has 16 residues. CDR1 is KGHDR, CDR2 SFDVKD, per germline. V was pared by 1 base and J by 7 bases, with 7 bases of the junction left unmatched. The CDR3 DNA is TGTGCCACCAGTGATTTTGGTACAGGGGGCGAGAATGAGCAGTTCTTC. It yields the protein CATSDFGTGGENEQFF.

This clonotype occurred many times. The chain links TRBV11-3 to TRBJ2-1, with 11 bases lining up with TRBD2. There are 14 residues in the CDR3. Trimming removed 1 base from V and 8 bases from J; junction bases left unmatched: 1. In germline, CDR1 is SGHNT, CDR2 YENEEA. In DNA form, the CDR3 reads TGTGCCAGCAGCTTAGGGACTAGCGGGTATGAGCAGTTCTTC. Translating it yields CASSLGTSGYEQFF.

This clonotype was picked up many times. The CDR3 bases are TGTGCCAGCAGAGACCTCGTCTCTGGAAACACCATATATTTT. It specifies CASRDLVSGNTIYF. The chain carries TRBV2 and TRBJ1-3; D call uncertain. Trimming stripped 6 bases from V and 0 bases from J, with 9 bases between. This CDR3 region has 14 residues. Germline CDR1 SNHLY, CDR2 FYNNEI.

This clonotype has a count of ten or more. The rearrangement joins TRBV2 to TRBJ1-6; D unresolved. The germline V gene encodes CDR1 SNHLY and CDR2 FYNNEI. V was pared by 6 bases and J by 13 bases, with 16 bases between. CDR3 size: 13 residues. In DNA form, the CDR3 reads TGTGCCAGCAGGGGTCCCCTTTTGAGTCCCCTCCACTTT. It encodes CASRGPLLSPLHF.

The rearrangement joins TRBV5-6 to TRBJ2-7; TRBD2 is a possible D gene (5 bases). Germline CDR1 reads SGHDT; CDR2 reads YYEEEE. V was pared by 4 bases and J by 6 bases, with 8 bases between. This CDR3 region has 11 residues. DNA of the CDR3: TGTGCCAGCAGCCTAGCTACCGAGCAGTACTTC. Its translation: CASSLATEQYF.

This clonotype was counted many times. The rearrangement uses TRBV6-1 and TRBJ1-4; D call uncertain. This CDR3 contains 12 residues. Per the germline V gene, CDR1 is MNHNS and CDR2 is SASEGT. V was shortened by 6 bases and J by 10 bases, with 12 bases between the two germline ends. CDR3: CASSVDGVKLFF. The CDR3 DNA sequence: TGTGCCAGCAGCGTGGACGGGGTAAAACTGTTTTTT.

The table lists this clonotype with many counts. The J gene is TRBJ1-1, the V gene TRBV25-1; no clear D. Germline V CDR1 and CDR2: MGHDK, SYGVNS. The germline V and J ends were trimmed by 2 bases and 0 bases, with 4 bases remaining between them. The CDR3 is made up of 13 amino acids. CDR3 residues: CASSELMNTEAFF. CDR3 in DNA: TGTGCCAGCAGTGAACTTATGAACACTGAAGCTTTCTTT.

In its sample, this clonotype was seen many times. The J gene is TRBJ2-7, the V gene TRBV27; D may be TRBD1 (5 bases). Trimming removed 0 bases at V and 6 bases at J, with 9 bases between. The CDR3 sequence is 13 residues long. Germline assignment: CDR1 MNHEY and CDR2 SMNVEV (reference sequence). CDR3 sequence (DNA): TGTGCCAGCAGTTTATCGGGGCAGGCCGAGCAGTACTTC. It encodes CASSLSGQAEQYF.

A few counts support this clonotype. The CDR3: CASSTQGGLPNEQYF. The CDR3 nucleotides are TGTGCCAGCAGCACCCAAGGCGGCCTCCCCAACGAGCAGTACTTC. V and J are TRBV9 and TRBJ2-7, with unresolved D. The CDR3 loop spans 15 amino acids. V lost 4 bases and J 5 bases, leaving 19 bases between the germline ends. Per the germline V gene, CDR1 is SGDLS and CDR2 is YYNGEE.

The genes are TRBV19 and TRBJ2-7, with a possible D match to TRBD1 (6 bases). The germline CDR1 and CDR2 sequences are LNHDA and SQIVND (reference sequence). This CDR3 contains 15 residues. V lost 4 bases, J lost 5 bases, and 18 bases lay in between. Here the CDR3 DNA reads TGTGCCAGTAGTAGTCAGGGGATTTTTCTTGACGAGCAGTACTTC. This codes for CASSSQGIFLDEQYF.